Shown below are 14 T cell receptor beta chains from a single sample sequenced in a study of T cells in narcolepsy. Sequencing used immunoSEQ multiplex PCR; TCRdb keeps in-frame clones, though not all of them. The data contain more than 20,000 clones, 90% to 95% of them seen just once; the ten biggest clones take up approximately 1.2%. Specimen: CD45RA- memory CD4+ T cells from PBMCs. The receptors come from a human donor with narcolepsy.

The rearrangement joins TRBV20-1 to TRBJ2-7; TRBD1 might be the D (6 bases). Trimming left V 5 bases short and J 5 bases short, with 10 bases between. This CDR3 has 11 amino acids. Per germline, CDR1 DFQATT and CDR2 SNEGSKA (reference sequence). In DNA, the CDR3 is TGCAGTGCTGCACAGGGTAACGAGCAGTACTTC. Translation gives CSAAQGNEQYF.

V gene TRBV5-1 combines with J gene TRBJ2-7, with 8 bases lining up with TRBD1. Germline-derived CDR1 and CDR2 are SGHRS and YFSETQ. This CDR3 has 15 amino acids. Trimming cost V 4 bases and J 2 bases; bases outside gene matches: 8. The chain's CDR3 is CASSLPRTGPYEQYF. CDR3 DNA: TGCGCCAGCAGCCTGCCAAGGACAGGGCCCTACGAGCAGTACTTC.

The V gene is TRBV27, the J gene TRBJ1-1, with 8 bases that match TRBD1. Germline V gene sequence: CDR1 MNHEY, CDR2 SMNVEV (reference sequence). The CDR3 contains 14 residues. The J segment lost 4 bases and the V segment lost 5 bases, leaving 6 bases of the junction unmatched. The CDR3 nucleotides read TGTGCCAGCAGTGCACGACAGGGGACCACTGAAGCTTTCTTT. It codes for CASSARQGTTEAFF.

This clone appeared once. The gene calls are TRBV28 and TRBJ2-2; D may be TRBD1 (7 bases). Germline V CDR1 and CDR2: MDHEN, SYDVKM. Trimming stripped 6 bases from V and 0 bases from J, with 20 bases between. The CDR3 runs 18 residues. The CDR3 reads CASSRQGWGLTNTGELFF. The CDR3 nucleotides are TGTGCCAGCAGCCGACAGGGATGGGGACTTACGAACACCGGGGAGCTGTTTTTT.

The gene calls are TRBV21-1 and TRBJ1-2. TRBV21-1 is a recognized pseudogene. The CDR3 totals 13 residues. CDR3 in DNA: TGTGCCAGCAGTGGGAAATCCGACTATGGCTACACCTTC. Its translation is CASSGKSDYGYTF.

This sequence joins TRBV28 and TRBJ1-2, with 7 positions matching TRBD1. With 5 bases clipped from V and 6 bases from J, the junction kept 24 bases outside the gene matches. The CDR3 sequence is 19 residues long. Germline CDR1 MDHEN, CDR2 SYDVKM. The CDR3 reads CASSPKTGSSFFLSHGYTF. For the CDR3, the DNA is TGTGCCAGCAGTCCTAAGACAGGGAGCTCTTTTTTTCTTTCCCATGGCTACACCTTC.

This chain's CDR3 is CASRSRARDTEAFF. CDR3 in DNA: TGTGCCAGTAGGTCCAGGGCCCGGGACACTGAAGCTTTCTTT. V and J are TRBV19 and TRBJ1-1; D possibly corresponds to TRBD1 (5 bases). V was cut by 6 bases and J by 3 bases, with 14 bases left in between. CDR1 and CDR2 (germline): LNHDA, SQIVND (reference sequence). The length of the CDR3 is 14 residues.

The J gene is TRBJ1-4, the V gene TRBV5-1; 8 bases are a match to TRBD1. There are 18 residues in the CDR3. V trimming: 1 base; J trimming: 0 bases; junction bases outside the gene matches: 8. The germline CDR1 and CDR2 sequences are SGHRS and YFSETQ. The DNA of the CDR3 is TGCGCCAGCAGCTTGTCGGACAGGGCGAAATCAACTAATGAAAAACTGTTTTTT. It encodes CASSLSDRAKSTNEKLFF.

The rearrangement links TRBV29-1 to TRBJ1-1; 7 bases fit TRBD1. Germline values: CDR1 SQVTM, CDR2 ANQGSEA. The CDR3 spans 15 residues. J lost 1 base, V lost 6 bases, and 11 bases had no gene match. In nucleotides, the CDR3 is TGCAGCGTGCACGACAGGGCGAGGGCGAACACTGAAGCTTTCTTT. Its protein product is CSVHDRARANTEAFF.

This chain connects TRBV9 to TRBJ2-3; TRBD2 matches at 8 bases. V was clipped by 3 bases and J by 6 bases; unmatched bases: 9. The germline gives CDR1 SGDLS, CDR2 YYNGEE. The CDR3 length is 15 residues. CDR3 amino acids: CASSAEAGVQDTQYF. Here the CDR3 DNA reads TGTGCCAGCAGCGCCGAAGCGGGGGTTCAGGATACGCAGTATTTT.

In this sample, this clone turned up once. V usage is TRBV7-6 and J usage is TRBJ1-1; D possibly corresponds to TRBD1 (5 bases). Per germline, CDR1 SGHVS and CDR2 FNYEAQ. V gave up 4 bases and J gave up 0 bases, with 12 bases separating them. This CDR3 spans 15 amino acids. CDR3 region: CASSYLGAMNTEAFF. Written as DNA, the CDR3 is TGTGCCAGCAGCTACCTTGGGGCCATGAACACTGAAGCTTTCTTT.

The V gene is TRBV4-1, the J gene TRBJ2-7, with 9 bases lining up with TRBD1. This CDR3 is built from 15 residues. The ends lost 4 bases at V and 6 bases at J; junction bases unmatched: 10. In germline, CDR1 is MGHRA, CDR2 YSYEKL. The CDR3 DNA reads TGCGCCAGCAGCCGAGGGGGACAGGGTAGGGGCGAGCAGTACTTC. Its protein product is CASSRGGQGRGEQYF.

The V call is TRBV19, the J call TRBJ2-1; TRBD1 agrees at 12 bases. The CDR3 totals 16 residues. Germline lookup yields CDR1 LNHDA and CDR2 SQIVND (reference sequence). J gave up 5 bases and V 4 bases, and 6 bases lay outside the gene matches. DNA for the CDR3: TGTGCCAGTAGTACCGGGACAGGGGGCCGGGACAATGAGCAGTTCTTC. The encoded protein is CASSTGTGGRDNEQFF.

V and J are TRBV23-1 and TRBJ1-5; D is perhaps TRBD1 (6 bases). TRBV23-1 counts as an open reading frame of uncertain function. Trimming removed 4 bases from V and 2 bases from J, with 12 bases in between. The CDR3 sequence is 15 residues long. Written as DNA, the CDR3 is TGCGCCAGCAGTCGTCAAGGGGGTTGCAATCAGCCCCAGCATTTT. It is translated as CASSRQGGCNQPQHF.